A selection of T cell receptor beta chains follows, all from one sample in a study of shared clonotypes between healthy human individuals. Data came from immunoSEQ multiplex PCR; TCRdb stores just in-frame clones and leaves some out. The data contain around 2.1 million clones, 93% of them singletons. The sample was naive CD8+ T cells from PBMCs. The receptors come from a man aged 18 to 30 in good health. Some clones in this sample may be carry-over from other donors' samples. The CDR3 runs from the conserved cysteine through the conserved F or W. Fields, in order: clone size, D gene, V gene, J gene, CDR3 protein, CDR3 DNA. D genes are given only for firm matches. The listing skips clone size in some rows; elsewhere it reads once, few, many or a size class.

clone size: many; D gene: TRBD1; V gene: TRBV2; J gene: TRBJ2-7; CDR3 protein: CASSEPGQGENEQYF; CDR3 DNA: TGTGCCAGCAGTGAACCTGGACAGGGGGAGAACGAGCAGTACTTC
clone size: .; D gene: TRBD1; V gene: TRBV13; J gene: TRBJ2-7; CDR3 protein: CASNQGGQGSYEQYF; CDR3 DNA: TGTGCCAGCAACCAAGGGGGACAGGGGTCCTACGAGCAGTACTTC
clone size: .; D gene: TRBD2; V gene: TRBV7-9; J gene: TRBJ2-1; CDR3 protein: CASSLEYLGLGAAEQFF; CDR3 DNA: TGTGCCAGCAGCTTAGAGTATTTGGGACTAGGAGCAGCTGAGCAGTTCTTC
clone size: .; D gene: .; V gene: TRBV6-1; J gene: TRBJ2-7; CDR3 protein: CASGLPYEQYF; CDR3 DNA: TGTGCCAGCGGCCTCCCCTACGAGCAGTACTTC
clone size: .; D gene: .; V gene: TRBV6-1; J gene: TRBJ2-5; CDR3 protein: CASSPPGLGQETQYF; CDR3 DNA: TGTGCCAGCAGTCCCCCGGGATTAGGGCAAGAGACCCAGTACTTC
clone size: .; D gene: TRBD2; V gene: TRBV5-5; J gene: TRBJ2-7; CDR3 protein: CASSLGLAGGGYEQYF; CDR3 DNA: TGTGCCAGCAGCTTGGGGCTAGCGGGAGGTGGCTACGAGCAGTACTTC
clone size: .; D gene: .; V gene: TRBV5-4; J gene: TRBJ2-7; CDR3 protein: CASSIFGTAAYEQYF; CDR3 DNA: TGTGCCAGCAGTATTTTCGGGACGGCAGCCTACGAGCAGTACTTC
clone size: .; D gene: .; V gene: TRBV11-2; J gene: TRBJ2-7; CDR3 protein: CASSLVVTEQYF; CDR3 DNA: TGTGCCAGCAGCTTAGTGGTCACCGAGCAGTACTTC
clone size: .; D gene: .; V gene: TRBV27; J gene: TRBJ1-4; CDR3 protein: CASSPEEATNEKLFF; CDR3 DNA: TGTGCCAGCAGTCCGGAGGAGGCTACTAATGAAAAACTGTTTTTT
clone size: once; D gene: .; V gene: TRBV27; J gene: TRBJ1-1; CDR3 protein: CASSRINVRGLNTEAFF; CDR3 DNA: TGTGCCAGCAGTCGCATAAACGTGCGAGGCCTGAACACTGAAGCTTTCTTT
clone size: once; D gene: .; V gene: TRBV29-1; J gene: TRBJ1-1; CDR3 protein: CGGEGVSEAFF; CDR3 DNA: TGTGGAGGGGAGGGAGTATCTGAAGCTTTCTTT
clone size: .; D gene: .; V gene: TRBV6-1; J gene: TRBJ1-1; CDR3 protein: CASSLTTKNTEAFF; CDR3 DNA: TGTGCCAGCAGTCTCACCACAAAGAACACTGAAGCTTTCTTT
clone size: .; D gene: .; V gene: TRBV10-3; J gene: TRBJ2-7; CDR3 protein: CAVGQLSYEQYF; CDR3 DNA: TGTGCCGTAGGACAGCTCTCCTACGAGCAGTACTTC
clone size: few; D gene: TRBD1; V gene: TRBV27; J gene: TRBJ1-1; CDR3 protein: CASSLGTGVTEAFF; CDR3 DNA: TGTGCCAGCAGTTTGGGGACAGGGGTCACTGAAGCTTTCTTT
clone size: .; D gene: .; V gene: TRBV6-5; J gene: TRBJ1-2; CDR3 protein: CASTRYGDGYTF; CDR3 DNA: TGTGCCAGCACCCGTTATGGGGATGGCTACACCTTC
clone size: .; D gene: .; V gene: TRBV28; J gene: TRBJ1-1; CDR3 protein: CASSFFDRQARAFF; CDR3 DNA: TGTGCCAGCAGTTTCTTCGACCGACAGGCCCGAGCTTTCTTT
clone size: once; D gene: TRBD1; V gene: TRBV19; J gene: TRBJ1-2; CDR3 protein: CASSIRTGGADGYTF; CDR3 DNA: TGTGCCAGTAGTATCCGGACAGGGGGCGCGGATGGCTACACCTTC
clone size: once; D gene: TRBD2; V gene: TRBV6-5; J gene: TRBJ2-1; CDR3 protein: CASSPGRLAVNEQFF; CDR3 DNA: TGTGCCAGCAGCCCAGGGCGACTAGCGGTCAATGAGCAGTTCTTC
clone size: .; D gene: .; V gene: TRBV28; J gene: TRBJ1-1; CDR3 protein: CASSPNTEAFF; CDR3 DNA: TGTGCCAGCAGTCCCAACACTGAAGCTTTCTTT
clone size: .; D gene: TRBD1; V gene: TRBV9; J gene: TRBJ1-2; CDR3 protein: CASSPRGQATINYGYTF; CDR3 DNA: TGTGCCAGCAGCCCCCGAGGACAGGCAACTATAAACTATGGCTACACCTTC
clone size: .; D gene: .; V gene: TRBV6-1; J gene: TRBJ2-7; CDR3 protein: CASNEGTGTYEQYF; CDR3 DNA: TGTGCCAGCAATGAAGGAACTGGGACCTACGAGCAGTACTTC
clone size: .; D gene: .; V gene: TRBV19; J gene: TRBJ1-5; CDR3 protein: CASSIGAVNQPQHF; CDR3 DNA: TGTGCCAGTAGTATAGGGGCAGTAAATCAGCCCCAGCATTTT
clone size: .; D gene: .; V gene: TRBV6-6; J gene: TRBJ1-4; CDR3 protein: CASSYRTEFNEKLFF; CDR3 DNA: TGTGCCAGCAGTTACCGAACAGAGTTTAATGAAAAACTGTTTTTT
clone size: .; D gene: .; V gene: TRBV4-2; J gene: TRBJ1-2; CDR3 protein: CASSQDLGIYYGYTF; CDR3 DNA: TGTGCCAGCAGCCAAGATTTAGGAATTTACTATGGCTACACCTTC
clone size: .; D gene: TRBD1; V gene: TRBV9; J gene: TRBJ1-1; CDR3 protein: CASSVGDRGLNTEAFF; CDR3 DNA: TGTGCCAGCAGCGTAGGGGACAGGGGTCTGAACACTGAAGCTTTCTTT
clone size: .; D gene: .; V gene: TRBV7-3; J gene: TRBJ2-1; CDR3 protein: CASSPDSSSYNEQFF; CDR3 DNA: TGTGCCAGCAGCCCCGACTCGAGCTCCTACAATGAGCAGTTCTTC
clone size: .; D gene: TRBD1; V gene: TRBV7-9; J gene: TRBJ1-1; CDR3 protein: CASSASDRVLGPTEAFF; CDR3 DNA: TGTGCCAGCAGCGCGTCGGACAGGGTCTTAGGACCCACTGAAGCTTTCTTT
clone size: .; D gene: TRBD2; V gene: TRBV13; J gene: TRBJ2-7; CDR3 protein: CASSATGTNPYEQYF; CDR3 DNA: TGTGCCAGCAGCGCCACCGGGACTAACCCCTACGAGCAGTACTTC
clone size: .; D gene: .; V gene: TRBV9; J gene: TRBJ1-4; CDR3 protein: CASSPPGGVGEKLFF; CDR3 DNA: TGTGCCAGCAGCCCCCCTGGAGGGGTAGGCGAAAAACTGTTTTTT
clone size: once; D gene: TRBD2; V gene: TRBV4-1; J gene: TRBJ2-1; CDR3 protein: CASSQGLAGVNEQFF; CDR3 DNA: TGCGCCAGCAGCCAAGGACTAGCGGGAGTCAATGAGCAGTTCTTC
clone size: .; D gene: TRBD1; V gene: TRBV4-2; J gene: TRBJ2-7; CDR3 protein: CASSHTGTGHYEQYF; CDR3 DNA: TGTGCCAGCAGCCACACCGGGACAGGGCACTACGAGCAGTACTTC
clone size: .; D gene: TRBD1; V gene: TRBV9; J gene: TRBJ1-2; CDR3 protein: CASSVGRGPYGYTF; CDR3 DNA: TGTGCCAGCAGCGTAGGCAGGGGGCCCTATGGCTACACCTTC
clone size: .; D gene: .; V gene: TRBV7-3; J gene: TRBJ2-1; CDR3 protein: CASSLYVAWEQFF; CDR3 DNA: TGTGCCAGCAGCTTATATGTAGCATGGGAGCAGTTCTTC
clone size: .; D gene: TRBD2; V gene: TRBV13; J gene: TRBJ2-1; CDR3 protein: CASSLVTLAGGHEQFF; CDR3 DNA: TGTGCCAGCAGCTTAGTGACACTAGCGGGAGGCCATGAGCAGTTCTTC
clone size: .; D gene: .; V gene: TRBV6-1; J gene: TRBJ2-3; CDR3 protein: CASSDWLSERTDTQYF; CDR3 DNA: TGTGCCAGCAGTGATTGGCTATCTGAACGCACAGATACGCAGTATTTT
clone size: .; D gene: .; V gene: TRBV27; J gene: TRBJ2-3; CDR3 protein: CASSLWPPGFNKSQYF; CDR3 DNA: TGTGCCAGCAGTCTCTGGCCCCCCGGGTTCAATAAGTCGCAGTATTTT
clone size: .; D gene: TRBD2; V gene: TRBV25-1; J gene: TRBJ2-1; CDR3 protein: CASSEWGGRAVEQFF; CDR3 DNA: TGTGCCAGCAGTGAATGGGGCGGGAGGGCAGTTGAGCAGTTCTTC
clone size: .; D gene: TRBD1; V gene: TRBV5-6; J gene: TRBJ1-2; CDR3 protein: CASSLAQGAAGYTF; CDR3 DNA: TGTGCCAGCAGCCTGGCGCAGGGGGCTGCTGGCTACACCTTC
clone size: .; D gene: TRBD1; V gene: TRBV10-3; J gene: TRBJ1-2; CDR3 protein: CAIRGQGEEGYGYTF; CDR3 DNA: TGTGCCATCCGGGGACAGGGTGAAGAGGGATATGGCTACACCTTC
clone size: .; D gene: TRBD2; V gene: TRBV11-2; J gene: TRBJ2-1; CDR3 protein: CASSSAGGPVVNEQFF; CDR3 DNA: TGTGCCAGCAGCTCAGCGGGAGGGCCAGTAGTTAATGAGCAGTTCTTC
clone size: .; D gene: .; V gene: TRBV7-9; J gene: TRBJ2-3; CDR3 protein: CASSLLGRGTRLLPDTQYF; CDR3 DNA: TGTGCCAGCAGCTTACTAGGCCGGGGAACTAGACTTTTACCAGATACGCAGTATTTT
clone size: .; D gene: TRBD1; V gene: TRBV27; J gene: TRBJ2-5; CDR3 protein: CASKPDRGKTQYF; CDR3 DNA: TGTGCCAGCAAACCGGACAGGGGGAAGACCCAGTACTTC
clone size: .; D gene: TRBD2; V gene: TRBV4-1; J gene: TRBJ2-5; CDR3 protein: CASSQARLARETQYF; CDR3 DNA: TGCGCCAGCAGCCAAGCCCGACTAGCGCGGGAGACCCAGTACTTC
clone size: .; D gene: .; V gene: TRBV27; J gene: TRBJ1-2; CDR3 protein: CASLGTGGYTF; CDR3 DNA: TGTGCCAGCCTGGGGACGGGGGGCTACACCTTC
clone size: .; D gene: .; V gene: TRBV5-6; J gene: TRBJ2-7; CDR3 protein: CASSFASGDHEQYF; CDR3 DNA: TGTGCCAGCAGCTTCGCAAGCGGAGATCACGAGCAGTACTTC
clone size: .; D gene: TRBD1; V gene: TRBV9; J gene: TRBJ2-1; CDR3 protein: CASSGSTGTGGSSYNEQFF; CDR3 DNA: TGTGCCAGCAGCGGGTCAACCGGGACAGGGGGGAGCTCCTACAATGAGCAGTTCTTC
clone size: .; D gene: TRBD1; V gene: TRBV27; J gene: TRBJ2-1; CDR3 protein: CATVATRQGNEQFF; CDR3 DNA: TGTGCCACCGTTGCAACTCGACAGGGAAATGAGCAGTTCTTC
clone size: .; D gene: .; V gene: TRBV7-9; J gene: TRBJ1-6; CDR3 protein: CATKAGESGSPLHF; CDR3 DNA: TGTGCTACCAAGGCAGGGGAAAGCGGTTCACCCCTCCACTTT
clone size: .; D gene: .; V gene: TRBV7-6; J gene: TRBJ2-3; CDR3 protein: CASSLGLGHPTDTQYF; CDR3 DNA: TGTGCCAGCAGCTTAGGGTTAGGACACCCCACAGATACGCAGTATTTT
clone size: .; D gene: TRBD1; V gene: TRBV27; J gene: TRBJ1-2; CDR3 protein: CASSFLGTGHYGYTF; CDR3 DNA: TGTGCCAGCAGTTTTCTTGGGACAGGGCACTATGGCTACACCTTC
clone size: .; D gene: .; V gene: TRBV4-1; J gene: TRBJ2-6; CDR3 protein: CASRTESGANVLTF; CDR3 DNA: TGCGCCAGCAGAACGGAATCTGGGGCCAACGTCCTGACTTTC
clone size: .; D gene: TRBD1; V gene: TRBV5-5; J gene: TRBJ2-5; CDR3 protein: CASSFTGVWETQYF; CDR3 DNA: TGTGCCAGCAGCTTCACAGGGGTATGGGAGACCCAGTACTTC
clone size: .; D gene: TRBD1; V gene: TRBV27; J gene: TRBJ2-7; CDR3 protein: CASSFGRQGAYEQYF; CDR3 DNA: TGTGCCAGCAGTTTCGGCCGGCAGGGGGCTTACGAGCAGTACTTC
clone size: once; D gene: TRBD1; V gene: TRBV28; J gene: TRBJ2-7; CDR3 protein: CASSRDRGPSHEQYF; CDR3 DNA: TGTGCCAGCAGCCGGGACAGGGGGCCATCCCACGAGCAGTACTTC